This T cell receptor beta chain appears in the sequencing data of a study of cytomegalovirus exposure and HLA in healthy donors. The PCR used 60 Vbeta and 13 Jbeta primers. Assay used: immunoSEQ multiplex PCR; TCRdb lists only in-frame clones, some missing. This listing includes more than 30,000 clones. The study, taken as a whole, reports: It was confirmed in vitro that a few of the CMV-associated chains were specific for CMV antigens. The authors reported that TCR beta sequences could predict HLA-A and HLA-B alleles. These predictions were accurate for most subjects in the first cohort. HLA alleles showed associations with roughly 17,000 TCR beta sequences in a later analysis, at a 0.05 false discovery rate. Some V segments (TRBV6-2 and TRBV6-3 among them) were excluded as indistinguishable.

Worth noting for this clone: Its antigen is still unknown.

Losses at the gene ends were 1 base for V and 0 bases for J; bases not matched to a gene: 8. The CDR3 runs 18 residues. In germline, CDR1 is MGHRA, CDR2 YSYEKL. The specimen sequenced was PBMCs. The clonotype comes from a man in his forties in good health and CMV-seropositive. V usage is TRBV4-1 and J usage is TRBJ2-4, with 8 bases that match TRBD2. The CDR3 here is CASSQGGSGTIAKNIQYF. CDR3 sequence (DNA): TGCGCCAGCAGCCAAGGAGGTAGCGGGACCATAGCCAAAAACATTCAGTACTTC.